Reported below is one T cell receptor beta chain. Data came from immunoSEQ multiplex PCR; TCRdb stores just in-frame clones and leaves some out. The sample shows roughly 230,000 clones, 88% of them seen only once. This sample was included in a study of blood T cell repertoires in COVID-19. Study in general: PBMCs, B-cell-depleted T cells, or T cells were the source of the cDNA or gDNA that made up the material.

The CDR3 spans 13 residues. The germline gives CDR1 SNHLY, CDR2 FYNNEI. V dropped 9 bases and J dropped 3; count of bases not matched to a gene: 6. The specimen sequenced was peripheral blood. The source is a human donor in a cohort sampled during active COVID-19. This sequence joins TRBV2 and TRBJ2-7; 9 bases are a match to TRBD1. The DNA of the CDR3 is TGTGCCAGACGAATGGGACAGGGCTACGAGCAGTACTTC. This sequence encodes CARRMGQGYEQYF. The full variable domain, completed using reference TRBV2 and TRBJ2-7, is EPEVTQTPSHQVTQMGQEVILRCVPISNHLYFYWYRQILGQKVEFLVSFYNNEISEKSEIFDDQFSVERPDGSNFTLKIRSTKLEDSAMYFCARRMGQGYEQYFGPGTRLTVT.